The TCR beta chain described here comes from a study of T cell changes during pregnancy in multiple sclerosis. The repertoire was sequenced with immunoSEQ multiplex PCR; TCRdb's copy has only in-frame clones and lacks some. The data contain about 60,000 clones, approximately 91% of them seen just once; the ten biggest clones take up approximately 0.8%. There are 14 residues in the CDR3. V lost 1 base and J lost 7, with 11 bases in between. The V gene's germline CDR1 is LGHNA and CDR2 YSLEER. The sequences come from CD4+ T cells from peripheral blood mononuclear cells, collected in the first trimester of pregnancy. The chain joins TRBV4-3 to TRBJ2-1; D gene ambiguous. This sequence was found in a female donor with multiple sclerosis, enrolled in a pregnancy study. This chain's CDR3 is CASSQVQFRNEQFF. The DNA for the CDR3 is TGCGCCAGCAGCCAAGTTCAATTTAGAAATGAGCAGTTCTTC.